Sequencing of this TCR beta chain was carried out in a study of cytomegalovirus exposure and HLA in healthy donors. CDR1 is WNHNN and CDR2 is SYGVQD in the germline V gene (reference sequence). The V and J ends lost 8 bases and 2 bases respectively, with 16 bases between them. The CDR3 has 15 residues. Both 60 Vbeta primers and 13 Jbeta primers went into the PCR. Only in-frame clones appear in the TCRdb table, and some are missing; sequencing was by immunoSEQ multiplex PCR. Of fewer than 95,000 clones in the sample, around 70% were seen once. Regarding this clone: Its specificity is unknown.

Whole-study findings and limits: Cytomegalovirus association was listed for about 170 TCR beta chains. Segments of the TCR beta V type were, in most cases, productive about 87% or about 30% of the time in an earlier analysis.

The chain couples TRBV10-1 to TRBJ2-1, with a tentative D call TRBD2 (5 bases). The TCR was taken from a woman aged 40 to 49 in good health and CMV-seropositive. The sequencing input was PBMCs. The CDR3 reads CASSRGSQPYNEQFF. The CDR3 DNA reads TGCGCCAGCTCCCGGGGTAGCCAACCCTACAATGAGCAGTTCTTC.